This record concerns one TCR beta chain sequence. The record originates from a study of shared clonotypes between healthy human individuals. Study context: Donor composition was a couple of women and three men, aged 18 to 49.

Method: immunoSEQ multiplex PCR; TCRdb's copy keeps in-frame clones and lacks some. Here the sample spans just over 2,000,000 clones, approximately 95% being singletons. The TCR sequence derives from a man between 18 and 29 years old in good health. The sequenced sample consisted of naive CD4+ T cells sorted from blood. The subset was: CD45RA+ positively selected.

CDR3 residues: CASSVGQGSEGSYNEQFF. CDR3 nucleotide sequence: TGTGCCAGCAGTGTAGGACAGGGGTCCGAGGGCTCCTACAATGAGCAGTTCTTC. V usage is TRBV6-1 and J usage is TRBJ2-1; 9 bases line up with TRBD1. The V gene end was trimmed by 4 bases and the J gene end by 0 bases; junction bases not matched to a gene: 10. CDR3 size: 18 residues. Germline-derived CDR1 and CDR2 are MNHNS and SASEGT.